This T cell receptor beta chain appears in the sequencing data of a study of blood T cells in healthy people across ages. In germline, CDR1 is SGHRS, CDR2 YFSETQ. This CDR3 has 13 residues. The ends lost 7 bases at V and 1 base at J; junction bases unmatched: 1. Next came a second PCR, run for 7 to 11 cycles, which used a sample-barcoded 5' primer along with a J-beta primer mix. From the 5' RACE reads, TCRdb called clonotypes with MiXCR, one entry per CDR3 protein. The sample consists of 1.5 million to 2 million distinct CDR3 sequences, roughly 50% of them appearing once. This receptor was identified in a woman in her thirties or forties in good health. V and J are TRBV5-1 and TRBJ2-2; 7 positions agree with TRBD2. The source material was blood. Here the CDR3 DNA reads TGCGCCAGCCTAGCGGTGAACACCGGGGAGCTGTTTTTT. Translated: CASLAVNTGELFF.